This T cell receptor beta chain was recorded in a study of blood T cell repertoires in COVID-19. Data came from immunoSEQ multiplex PCR; TCRdb stores just in-frame clones and leaves some out. The sample gives fewer than 250,000 clones, about 85% of which show up once; around 1.1% is in the top ten. This TCR was recovered from a man aged 30 to 39 with acute or convalescent COVID-19. What was sequenced was peripheral blood.

The CDR3 reads CASSPGLNTEAFF. The CDR3 coding sequence is TGTGCCAGTAGTCCGGGGTTGAACACTGAAGCTTTCTTT. The chain couples TRBV19 to TRBJ1-1; D is ambiguous. The CDR3 loop spans 13 amino acids. From germline, CDR1 is LNHDA and CDR2 SQIVND (reference sequence). The V and J ends lost 5 bases and 0 bases respectively, with 7 bases between them.